This T cell receptor beta chain comes out of a study of blood T cell repertoires in COVID-19. Data came from immunoSEQ multiplex PCR; TCRdb stores just in-frame clones and leaves some out. In the table there are 70,000 to 95,000 clones, 90% to 95% of which are singletons. The CDR3 sequence is 18 residues long. V gave up 0 bases and J gave up 3 bases; unmatched junction bases: 9. CDR1 is SGDLS and CDR2 is YYNGEE in the germline V gene. This clonotype originated in a human donor with active COVID-19. The donor label of this sample is uncertain. The genes are TRBV9 and TRBJ2-1; 10 bases line up with TRBD2. The sequenced sample was peripheral blood. CDR3: CASSVASGLAEYYNEQFF. The CDR3 DNA reads as TGTGCCAGCAGCGTAGCTAGCGGACTAGCGGAGTACTACAATGAGCAGTTCTTC.